Following are 31 T cell receptor beta chains from one sample sequenced in a study of radiation and T cells in renal cell carcinoma. Time point indicated: baseline pretreatment blood. The treatment here: 15 Gy SBRT to primary tumor, nephrectomy 4 weeks later. Profiled with immunoSEQ multiplex PCR; TCRdb holds only in-frame clones, not every one. The sample has 150,000 or so clones, about nine tenths seen once. The material was blood, obtained from a patient whose treatment included radiotherapy and nephrectomy. These receptors all come from an older woman with renal cell carcinoma.

The chain couples TRBV7-2 to TRBJ2-3; D possibly matches TRBD1 or TRBD2 (5 bases each). Germline CDR1 SGHTA, CDR2 FQGNSA. V dropped 2 bases and J dropped 5 bases, with 11 bases sitting between them. CDR3 length: 14 residues. CDR3 bases: TGTGCCAGCAGCTTAAGAGGGGCCAAAGATACGCAGTATTTT. This translates into CASSLRGAKDTQYF.

This clone has more than one count but fewer than ten. The chain combines TRBV6-5 with TRBJ2-1; D uncertain. Germline V gene lookup returns CDR1 MNHEY and CDR2 SVGAGI. The CDR3 contains 14 residues. The V end was cut by 2 bases, the J end by 4 bases, with 9 bases between. The chain's CDR3 is CASSYSRVYNEQFF. CDR3 DNA: TGTGCCAGCAGTTACAGCCGGGTTTACAATGAGCAGTTCTTC.

In regard to this clone: Mismatch with germline at one junction end may stem from a read error. The chain couples TRBV4-2 to TRBJ1-1; D remains ambiguous. The CDR3 totals 13 residues. CDR1 and CDR2 (germline): LGHNA, YNFKEQ. In DNA, the CDR3 is TGTGCCGGCAGCTTAGCCCCCACCACTGAAGCTTTCTTT. Translation: CAGSLAPTTEAFF.

V gene TRBV4-1 combines with J gene TRBJ2-2, with D hard to call. The CDR3 consists of 15 residues. With 4 bases removed from V and 2 bases from J, the gap between germline ends came to 11 bases. From germline, CDR1 is MGHRA and CDR2 YSYEKL. The CDR3 nucleotides read TGCGCCAGCAGCCCGGATAGACTTAACACCGGGGAGCTGTTTTTT. This gives the protein CASSPDRLNTGELFF.

Here the CDR3 DNA reads TGTGCCAGCAGCACGGGACTCAAAGGGCCTGAAGCTTTCTTT. Protein product: CASSTGLKGPEAFF. The V and J genes are TRBV7-9 and TRBJ1-1; D might be TRBD1 (5 bases). The CDR3 is 14 amino acids. V was cut by 5 bases and J by 6 bases, with 16 bases left in between. Germline V gene sequence: CDR1 SEHNR, CDR2 FQNEAQ (reference sequence).

The chain employs TRBV5-4 and TRBJ2-1; D remains unclear. Germline CDR1 reads SGHNT; CDR2 reads YYREEE (reference sequence). This CDR3 has 13 amino acids. Trimming pared 4 bases from V and 1 base from J, leaving 6 bases between. The CDR3 spells CASSAQSYNEQFF. The CDR3 DNA is TGTGCCAGCAGCGCCCAGTCCTACAATGAGCAGTTCTTC.

V gene TRBV2 combines with J gene TRBJ2-2, with D perhaps TRBD1 (6 bases). Per germline, CDR1 SNHLY and CDR2 FYNNEI. V dropped 6 bases and J dropped 3 bases, with 29 bases sitting between them. The CDR3 totals 20 residues. The CDR3 region is CASSFVGGTGSVCDTGELFF. The CDR3 region has the DNA TGTGCCAGCAGCTTCGTTGGTGGTACAGGGTCTGTGTGTGACACCGGGGAGCTGTTTTTT.

This clone has only a few counts. This sample also contains other DNA sequences that code for the same CDR3. V usage is TRBV4-2 and J usage is TRBJ1-1; unclear D gene. From germline, CDR1 is LGHNA and CDR2 YNFKEQ. V lost 3 bases to trimming and J lost 3 bases, with 11 bases between them. This CDR3 is built from 14 residues. For the CDR3, the DNA is TGTGCCAGCAGCCAGGGCGGAGTGGACACTGAAGCTTTCTTT. It yields the protein CASSQGGVDTEAFF.

This rearrangement joins TRBV7-8 to TRBJ1-5, with D possibly being TRBD1 (5 bases). From germline, CDR1 is SGHVS and CDR2 FQNEAQ. The CDR3 has 16 residues. Trimming removed 3 bases from V and 2 bases from J, with 14 bases in between. Written as DNA, the CDR3 is TGTGCCAGCAGCTTTGGACAAACTTCGGGCAATCAGCCCCAGCATTTT. Amino acid sequence: CASSFGQTSGNQPQHF.

V and J are TRBV5-4 and TRBJ1-6, with D uncertain. Germline CDR1 is SGHNT and CDR2 is YYREEE (reference sequence). The CDR3 contains 12 residues. Trimming stripped 2 bases from V and 7 bases from J, with 4 bases between. The CDR3 here is CASSFLNSPLHF. The CDR3 DNA reads as TGTGCCAGCAGCTTCCTGAATTCACCCCTCCACTTT.

The genes are TRBV18 and TRBJ2-7, with TRBD1 matching over 11 bases. CDR1 is KGHSH, CDR2 LQKENI, per germline. The CDR3 loop spans 14 amino acids. V trimming: 5 bases; J trimming: 5 bases; junction bases outside the gene matches: 5. The CDR3 region is CASSGQGAPNEQYF. In DNA, the CDR3 is TGTGCCAGCTCAGGACAGGGGGCGCCTAACGAGCAGTACTTC.

The chain recombines TRBV7-2 with TRBJ1-2; no definite D call. CDR3 size: 12 residues. The germline V gene encodes CDR1 SGHTA and CDR2 FQGNSA. Between the trimmed V and J ends, which lost 4 bases and 5 bases, there was a span of 8 bases. The CDR3 spells CASSYLQYGYTF. In nucleotides, the CDR3 is TGTGCCAGCAGCTATTTACAATATGGCTACACCTTC.

Written as DNA, the CDR3 is TGTGCCAGCAGTGATTCGGGACTAGCCTCAGATACGCAGTATTTT. As protein: CASSDSGLASDTQYF. V usage is TRBV6-4 and J usage is TRBJ2-3; TRBD2 matches at 9 bases. CDR1 and CDR2 from the germline V gene are MRHNA and SNTAGT. CDR3 length: 15 amino acids. Germline trimming cut 3 bases from V and 4 bases from J; bases unmatched to any gene: 5.

The V call is TRBV6-1, the J call TRBJ2-7; D might be TRBD2 (5 bases). From germline, CDR1 is MNHNS and CDR2 SASEGT. CDR3 length equals 13 residues. V was clipped by 4 bases and J by 3 bases, with 10 bases between them. CDR3 nucleotides: TGTGCCAGCAGTGCAGCGGCCTACTACGAGCAGTACTTC. It yields the protein CASSAAAYYEQYF.

This clone has a single count. The chain recombines TRBV19 with TRBJ1-4, with TRBD1 matching over 8 bases. CDR3 length equals 16 residues. Per the germline V gene, CDR1 is LNHDA and CDR2 is SQIVND (reference sequence). Trimming at V came to 8 bases and at J to 6 bases, leaving 14 bases not matched to a gene. CDR3 sequence reads: CASRLLGQGQHEKLFF. The CDR3 nucleotides are TGTGCCAGTCGTCTATTAGGACAGGGACAACATGAAAAACTGTTTTTT.

The gene calls are TRBV2 and TRBJ1-1; no clear D. This CDR3 region has 12 residues. Trimming cost V 11 bases and J 5 bases, with 15 bases left between them. The germline CDR1 and CDR2 sequences are SNHLY and FYNNEI. This chain's CDR3 is CAAGEVGTEAFF. DNA of the CDR3: TGTGCCGCCGGGGAAGTTGGGACTGAAGCTTTCTTT.

The chain combines TRBV4-1 with TRBJ2-2; D ambiguous. V shed 1 base and J shed 6 bases, with 9 bases lying between them. CDR1 is MGHRA and CDR2 is YSYEKL in the germline V gene. This CDR3 spans 14 amino acids. The CDR3 sequence is CASSQVYGSGELFF. In nucleotides, the CDR3 is TGCGCCAGCAGCCAAGTATACGGATCCGGGGAGCTGTTTTTT.

This rearrangement joins TRBV5-4 to TRBJ2-5, with a tentative D call TRBD2 (6 bases). This CDR3 region has 13 residues. V was pared by 6 bases and J by 2 bases, with 11 bases between. Germline V CDR1 and CDR2: SGHNT, YYREEE (reference sequence). As DNA, the CDR3 is TGTGCCAGCACTGGGACTCGACAAGAGACCCAGTACTTC. It specifies CASTGTRQETQYF.

J is TRBJ2-5 and V is TRBV27, with D possibly matching TRBD2 (6 bases). This CDR3 region has 14 residues. The germline V gene encodes CDR1 MNHEY and CDR2 SMNVEV (reference sequence). Between the trimmed V and J ends, which lost 6 bases and 5 bases, there was a span of 16 bases. Here the CDR3 reads CASSARGRGETQYF. The CDR3 DNA follows: TGTGCCAGCAGCGCTAGGGGTCGGGGGGAGACCCAGTACTTC.

The chain employs TRBV19 and TRBJ1-6; D is ambiguous. The CDR3 loop spans 13 amino acids. Deletions cut 4 bases from V and 11 bases from J, with 12 bases between. Germline CDR1 and CDR2: LNHDA and SQIVND (reference sequence). The CDR3 here is CASSTRTKAPLHF. The CDR3 DNA is TGTGCCAGTAGTACCAGGACCAAAGCACCCCTCCACTTT. The full variable domain, its missing parts supplied by reference TRBV19 and TRBJ1-6, is DGGITQSPKYLFRKEGQNVTLSCEQNLNHDAMYWYRQDPGQGLRLIYYSQIVNDFQKGDIAEGYSVSREKKESFPLTVTSAQKNPTAFYLCASSTRTKAPLHFGNGTRLTVT.

The chain couples TRBV5-4 to TRBJ2-7; 7 bases fit TRBD2. Germline CDR1 and CDR2: SGHNT and YYREEE (reference sequence). Unmatched junction bases numbered 2, after V lost 0 bases and J lost 2 bases. The CDR3 length is 14 residues. CDR3 residues: CASSLGTSTYEQYF. Written as DNA, the CDR3 is TGTGCCAGCAGCTTGGGGACTAGTACCTACGAGCAGTACTTC. The whole variable domain, filled in from reference TRBV5-4 and TRBJ2-7, reads ETGVTQSPTHLIKTRGQQVTLRCSSQSGHNTVSWYQQALGQGPQFIFQYYREEENGRGNFPPRFSGLQFPNYSSELNVNALELDDSALYLCASSLGTSTYEQYFGPGTRLTVT.

This rearrangement joins TRBV5-4 to TRBJ1-1; the match to TRBD1 covers 10 bases. V lost 3 bases and J lost 3; bases outside the gene matches: 5. The germline V gene encodes CDR1 SGHNT and CDR2 YYREEE (reference sequence). The CDR3 covers 15 residues. The CDR3 sequence: CASSSRTGGYTEAFF. The CDR3 DNA sequence: TGTGCCAGCAGCTCACGGACAGGGGGGTACACTGAAGCTTTCTTT.

The chain couples TRBV4-3 to TRBJ1-2; D remains ambiguous. This CDR3 contains 15 residues. V shed 0 bases and J shed 6 bases, with 14 bases lying between them. The V gene's germline CDR1 is LGHNA and CDR2 YSLEER. The CDR3, as DNA: TGCGCCAGCAGCCAAGACGCGGTCAAGGCTAATGGCTACACCTTC. It encodes CASSQDAVKANGYTF.

This chain joins TRBV5-1 and TRBJ2-1; D is unresolved. The CDR3 is made up of 15 amino acids. Deletions cut 4 bases from V and 1 base from J, with 12 bases between. Germline lookup yields CDR1 SGHRS and CDR2 YFSETQ. The chain's CDR3 is CASSPTATSYNEQFF. DNA of the CDR3: TGCGCCAGCAGCCCAACGGCGACGTCCTACAATGAGCAGTTCTTC.

The CDR3, as DNA: TGTGCCAGCAACTCGGGAGGGGTCTACGAGCAGTACTTC. Protein sequence: CASNSGGVYEQYF. This rearrangement joins TRBV28 to TRBJ2-7, with 8 bases fitting TRBD2. V gave up 7 bases and J gave up 3 bases; unmatched junction bases: 5. Germline V gives CDR1 MDHEN, CDR2 SYDVKM. The CDR3 contains 13 residues.

The chain links TRBV9 to TRBJ2-2; tentatively, D is TRBD2 (6 bases). This CDR3 has 15 amino acids. Germline V gene lookup returns CDR1 SGDLS and CDR2 YYNGEE. Trimming shortened V by 4 bases and J by 0 bases, and 10 bases separated the two germline ends. The CDR3 nucleotides are TGTGCCAGCAGCTGGGGGGTAGCGAACACCGGGGAGCTGTTTTTT. It translates to CASSWGVANTGELFF.

V and J are TRBV7-6 and TRBJ2-7; maybe TRBD2 (7 bases). This CDR3 region has 18 residues. CDR1 and CDR2 (germline): SGHVS, FNYEAQ. V was pared by 7 bases and J by 2 bases, with 27 bases between. The CDR3 protein is CASTTSAGAWPDPYEQYF. The CDR3 bases are TGTGCCAGCACCACATCCGCGGGGGCTTGGCCTGATCCCTACGAGCAGTACTTC.

The chain is built from TRBV28 and TRBJ1-1, with D unclear. Germline V lookup: CDR1 MDHEN, CDR2 SYDVKM. V was shortened by 1 base and J by 5 bases, with 8 bases between the two germline ends. This CDR3 spans 13 amino acids. CDR3 protein: CASSLFMPTEAFF. DNA for the CDR3: TGTGCCAGCAGTTTATTTATGCCTACTGAAGCTTTCTTT.

The V gene is TRBV19, the J gene TRBJ1-1, with D tentatively TRBD1 (6 bases). The germline V gene has CDR1 LNHDA and CDR2 SQIVND (reference sequence). Trimming took 9 bases from V and 0 from J, leaving 14 bases between them. This CDR3 spans 14 amino acids. The CDR3 DNA reads TGTGCCAGCCGGGGGCCAGGGATGAACACTGAAGCTTTCTTT. This sequence encodes CASRGPGMNTEAFF.

The chain links TRBV6-5 to TRBJ1-1; D is unresolved. V lost 5 bases and J lost 1, with 14 bases in between. CDR1 and CDR2 (germline): MNHEY, SVGAGI. This CDR3 is built from 15 residues. The chain's CDR3 is CASSARSAWNTEAFF. The CDR3 DNA is TGTGCCAGCAGTGCCCGATCAGCATGGAACACTGAAGCTTTCTTT.

The genes are TRBV4-2 and TRBJ2-5; D is ambiguous. Trimming removed 4 bases from V and 0 bases from J, with 6 bases in between. CDR1 is LGHNA, CDR2 YNFKEQ, per germline. The CDR3 extends over 13 amino acids. The CDR3 DNA follows: TGTGCCAGCAGCCCTGGGGACCAAGAGACCCAGTACTTC. Its translation is CASSPGDQETQYF.